Shown below are 30 T cell receptor beta chains from a single sample sequenced in a study of radiotherapy plus CTLA-4 blockade in lung cancer. Libraries were prepared by immunoSEQ multiplex PCR; TCRdb keeps only in-frame clonotypes and omits some of them. The sample has about 110,000 clones, more than 65% seen once. The sequencing used peripheral blood, collected from a patient treated with radiotherapy plus ipilimumab. These receptors all come from a human donor with non-small cell lung cancer that progressed on radiotherapy plus ipilimumab. Some clones in this sample may be carry-over from other donors' samples.

This clone was detected only once. CDR3 nucleotides: TGTGCCAGCAGCTTGAGCGGGGGGGTGCACGAGCAGTACTTC. Translating it yields CASSLSGGVHEQYF. The V gene is TRBV13, the J gene TRBJ2-7, with 10 bases that match TRBD2. V dropped 3 bases and J dropped 5; count of bases not matched to a gene: 4. This CDR3 is built from 14 residues. Germline-derived CDR1 and CDR2 are PRHDT and FYEKMQ (reference sequence).

This chain joins TRBV5-1 and TRBJ1-4; D is possibly TRBD1 (5 bases). Germline V gene data show CDR1 as SGHRS and CDR2 as YFSETQ. This CDR3 has 15 amino acids. Trimming removed 0 bases at V and 6 bases at J, with 12 bases between. The CDR3 sequence: CASSLGDSSHEKLFF. Written as DNA, the CDR3 is TGCGCCAGCAGCTTGGGTGACAGCAGTCATGAAAAACTGTTTTTT.

The chain is built from TRBV4-3 and TRBJ1-1; 9 bases agree with TRBD1. This CDR3 contains 14 residues. Germline values: CDR1 LGHNA, CDR2 YSLEER. The V segment lost 3 bases and the J segment 3 bases; nucleotides outside the gene matches: 2. CDR3 nucleotide sequence: TGCGCCAGCAGCCAGAGGACAGGGGACACTGAAGCTTTCTTT. It yields the protein CASSQRTGDTEAFF.

The chain is built from TRBV5-5 and TRBJ2-3; 9 nucleotides match TRBD2. The V gene end was trimmed by 0 bases and the J gene end by 4 bases; junction bases not matched to a gene: 3. The CDR3 is 15 residues long. In germline, CDR1 is SGHKS, CDR2 YYEKEE (reference sequence). CDR3 sequence reads: CASSLGLAGPDTQYF. The CDR3 nucleotides read TGTGCCAGCAGCTTGGGGCTAGCGGGGCCAGATACGCAGTATTTT.

The chain has TRBV7-5 and TRBJ1-4. TRBV7-5 is a known pseudogene. CDR3 length: 12 amino acids. The CDR3 DNA is TGTGTCAGAACCTCCACAGCGGAAAAACTGTTTTTT. Translating it yields CVRTSTAEKLFF.

CDR3 coding DNA: TGTGCCATCAGCCGGGGATTCCGGTTCTCATACGAGCAGTACTTC. It is translated as CAISRGFRFSYEQYF. This chain links TRBV10-3 with TRBJ2-7; D is possibly TRBD2 (5 bases). The germline CDR1 and CDR2 sequences are ENHRY and SYGVKD. Trimming cost V 6 bases and J 4 bases, with 19 bases left between them. The CDR3 extends over 15 amino acids.

The J gene is TRBJ2-7, the V gene TRBV6-1; unclear D gene. V was cut by 10 bases and J by 5 bases, with 6 bases left in between. Germline CDR1 MNHNS, CDR2 SASEGT. The CDR3 extends over 9 amino acids. CDR3 nucleotide sequence: TGTGCCACGAATAACGAGCAGTACTTC. Translation gives CATNNEQYF.

The CDR3 region is CASSLGGGETQYF. DNA of the CDR3: TGTGCCAGCAGCTTGGGGGGAGGAGAGACCCAGTACTTC. J is TRBJ2-5 and V is TRBV5-4, with TRBD2 as a possible D gene (6 bases). Germline CDR1 and CDR2: SGHNT and YYREEE (reference sequence). The CDR3 runs to 13 residues. V dropped 0 bases and J dropped 4 bases, with 7 bases sitting between them.

The chain uses TRBV18 and TRBJ1-3; D is possibly TRBD1 (6 bases). The CDR3 sequence is 15 residues long. Trimming took 3 bases from V and 1 from J, leaving 10 bases between them. Germline V gene sequence: CDR1 KGHSH, CDR2 LQKENI. CDR3 in DNA: TGTGCCAGCTCACCGACAACAGGGTCTGGAAACACCATATATTTT. It encodes CASSPTTGSGNTIYF.

This clone was recorded once. The chain joins TRBV5-1 to TRBJ2-3; TRBD1 agrees at 7 bases. The CDR3 is 15 amino acids. The junction had 4 bases not matched to a gene; V was cut back by 0 bases and J by 3 bases. In germline, CDR1 is SGHRS, CDR2 YFSETQ. This CDR3 is CASSLGQGRTDTQYF. CDR3 nucleotides: TGCGCCAGCAGCTTGGGACAGGGTAGGACAGATACGCAGTATTTT.

V usage is TRBV9 and J usage is TRBJ2-4; D not resolved. Germline loops: CDR1 SGDLS, CDR2 YYNGEE. This CDR3 has 17 residues. The V end lost 0 bases, the J end lost 0 bases, and 13 bases lay between the germline ends. The CDR3 nucleotides read TGTGCCAGCAGCGTAGGGGCAGCCTGGGCAGCCAAAAACATTCAGTACTTC. It yields the protein CASSVGAAWAAKNIQYF.

V gene TRBV14 combines with J gene TRBJ1-4; D is perhaps TRBD1 (6 bases). Trimming removed 3 bases at V and 8 bases at J, with 13 bases between. The germline CDR1 and CDR2 sequences are SGHDN and FVKESK. This CDR3 has 14 residues. CDR3 residues: CASSQGARNEKLFF. The DNA for the CDR3 is TGTGCCAGCAGCCAGGGGGCGCGGAACGAAAAACTGTTTTTT.

The V and J genes are TRBV6-5 and TRBJ2-2, with 14 positions matching TRBD2. J was trimmed by 6 bases and V by 6 bases; bases with no gene match: 3. The germline CDR1 and CDR2 sequences are MNHEY and SVGAGI. CDR3 length: 15 amino acids. The CDR3 DNA reads as TGTGCCAGCAGACCGGGACTAGCGGGGGCCGGGGAGCTGTTTTTT. It is translated as CASRPGLAGAGELFF.

The V gene is TRBV5-5, the J gene TRBJ1-4, with TRBD1 matching 9 bases. The CDR3 covers 15 residues. The V segment lost 3 bases and the J segment 7 bases; nucleotides outside the gene matches: 7. Germline CDR1 SGHKS, CDR2 YYEKEE (reference sequence). This chain's CDR3 is CASSYYRGRSEKLFF. CDR3 coding DNA: TGTGCCAGCAGCTACTACAGGGGGCGAAGTGAAAAACTGTTTTTT.

The J gene is TRBJ1-5, the V gene TRBV19; a weak D match, TRBD1 (5 bases). Germline V gene lookup returns CDR1 LNHDA and CDR2 SQIVND (reference sequence). This CDR3 spans 13 amino acids. Trimming removed 7 bases from V and 9 bases from J, with 16 bases in between. The chain's CDR3 is CASTGHWSMPQHF. CDR3 nucleotide sequence: TGTGCCAGTACCGGACACTGGAGTATGCCCCAGCATTTT.

The CDR3 region has the DNA TGTGCCAGCAGAAGTAGGGCTGGGGAAAAACTGTTTTTT. Its protein product is CASRSRAGEKLFF. The chain is built from TRBV7-2 and TRBJ1-4; D gene unclear. Trimming left V 6 bases short and J 8 bases short, with 13 bases between. Germline V CDR1 and CDR2: SGHTA, FQGNSA. CDR3 length: 13 amino acids.

The chain couples TRBV10-3 to TRBJ2-4, with D uncertain. Per the germline V gene, CDR1 is ENHRY and CDR2 is SYGVKD. This CDR3 spans 14 amino acids. The V end was cut by 0 bases, the J end by 4 bases, with 7 bases between. This CDR3 is CAISESGQKNIQYF. CDR3 nucleotide sequence: TGTGCCATCAGTGAGTCCGGGCAGAAAAACATTCAGTACTTC.

V is TRBV11-1 and J is TRBJ2-3; D is unresolved. Trimming stripped 2 bases from V and 4 bases from J, with 7 bases between. This CDR3 comprises 13 residues. Per germline, CDR1 SGHAT and CDR2 FQDESV (reference sequence). The CDR3 sequence is CASSLFPPDTQYF. CDR3 DNA sequence: TGTGCCAGCAGCTTATTCCCGCCAGATACGCAGTATTTT.

The chain links TRBV11-2 to TRBJ1-4; D perhaps matches TRBD1 (5 bases). Trimming removed 1 base at V and 5 bases at J, with 14 bases between. The CDR3 spans 16 residues. Germline V gene data show CDR1 as SGHAT and CDR2 as FQNNGV. DNA of the CDR3: TGTGCCAGCAGCTTAGGGGGTTGGGGACTAAATGAAAAACTGTTTTTT. Protein: CASSLGGWGLNEKLFF.

There are a few counts of this clone. The V and J genes are TRBV18 and TRBJ2-1, with 9 positions matching TRBD1. The germline gives CDR1 KGHSH, CDR2 LQKENI. V shed 6 bases, J shed 7 bases, and the junction held 4 bases outside the gene matches. The CDR3 is made up of 13 amino acids. CDR3 sequence reads: CASSPDRGNEQFF. CDR3 sequence (DNA): TGTGCCAGCTCTCCCGACAGGGGGAATGAGCAGTTCTTC.

The J gene is TRBJ1-4, the V gene TRBV29-1; D not resolved. The CDR3 has 10 residues. Germline CDR1 is SQVTM and CDR2 is ANQGSEA. Trimming cost V 6 bases and J 6 bases, with 5 bases left between them. The CDR3 nucleotides are TGCAGCGTCTTACATGAAAAACTGTTTTTT. Translated, it gives CSVLHEKLFF.

This sequence joins TRBV9 and TRBJ2-7; D unclear. Germline CDR1 and CDR2: SGDLS and YYNGEE. The CDR3 covers 15 residues. V lost 0 bases, J lost 0 bases, and 10 bases lay in between. The CDR3 DNA is TGTGCCAGCAGCGTAGATCAGGTCCGCTCCTACGAGCAGTACTTC. Its translation is CASSVDQVRSYEQYF.

This sequence joins TRBV7-2 and TRBJ2-7; D may be TRBD2 (5 bases). The CDR3 spans 13 residues. V lost 6 bases, J lost 5 bases, and 14 bases lay in between. Germline CDR1 SGHTA, CDR2 FQGNSA. The CDR3 bases are TGTGCCAGCAGGAGGGAAACGTACGACGAGCAGTACTTC. It codes for CASRRETYDEQYF.

The chain carries TRBV9 and TRBJ2-3, with D tentatively TRBD2 (6 bases). The V and J ends lost 2 bases and 1 base respectively, with 8 bases between them. The germline V gene has CDR1 SGDLS and CDR2 YYNGEE. This CDR3 is built from 14 residues. CDR3 in DNA: TGTGCCAGCAGCGTGACTAGTGGCACAGATACGCAGTATTTT. Protein: CASSVTSGTDTQYF.

A word on this clone: This sample also contains other DNA sequences that code for the same CDR3. The V and J genes are TRBV5-6 and TRBJ1-2; D is ambiguous. V dropped 1 base and J dropped 4 bases, with 8 bases sitting between them. The CDR3 runs to 13 residues. The germline V gene encodes CDR1 SGHDT and CDR2 YYEEEE. CDR3 region: CASSLWIPYGYTF. The CDR3 DNA reads TGTGCCAGCAGCTTGTGGATCCCCTATGGCTACACCTTC.

The V and J genes are TRBV7-2 and TRBJ1-6; D is uncertain. Germline V gene lookup returns CDR1 SGHTA and CDR2 FQGNSA. Trimming took off 0 bases at V and 13 bases at J, with 13 bases between the two ends. The CDR3 sequence is 14 residues long. Here the CDR3 reads CASSLARRESPLHF. CDR3 nucleotide sequence: TGTGCCAGCAGCTTAGCGCGTCGGGAAAGTCCCCTCCACTTT.

The V call is TRBV6-6, the J call TRBJ1-5, with 7 bases aligning to TRBD1. Germline V gene data show CDR1 as MNHNY and CDR2 as SVGAGI (reference sequence). Trimming cost V 7 bases and J 1 base; bases outside gene matches: 7. The CDR3 sequence is 15 residues long. Here the CDR3 reads CASKTTGDSNQPQHF. The CDR3 DNA reads TGTGCCAGCAAAACCACAGGGGACAGCAATCAGCCCCAGCATTTT.

About this clone: Other nucleotide sequences in the sample specify the same CDR3. The gene calls are TRBV28 and TRBJ2-3; TRBD2 matches 7 bases. The CDR3 runs to 15 residues. CDR1 MDHEN and CDR2 SYDVKM come from the germline V gene. The V and J ends lost 1 base and 3 bases, in that order; junction bases with no gene match: 4. The CDR3 loop reads CASSLLAGGTDTQYF. The CDR3 DNA reads TGTGCCAGCAGTTTATTGGCCGGGGGGACAGATACGCAGTATTTT.

This clone has only a few counts. V and J are TRBV4-3 and TRBJ2-1; tentatively, D is TRBD2 (5 bases). V gave up 0 bases and J gave up 5 bases, with 20 bases separating them. CDR3 length: 18 amino acids. The germline gives CDR1 LGHNA, CDR2 YSLEER. CDR3 residues: CASSQDGVGGGSHNEQFF. CDR3 DNA: TGCGCCAGCAGCCAAGATGGAGTTGGCGGAGGTAGCCACAATGAGCAGTTCTTC.

This clone was seen a few times. This chain connects TRBV4-3 to TRBJ1-4; D remains ambiguous. CDR3 size: 15 residues. Trimming took off 0 bases at V and 0 bases at J, with 5 bases between the two ends. Germline CDR1 is LGHNA and CDR2 is YSLEER. The CDR3 DNA is TGCGCCAGCAGCCAAGATTACGCAACTAATGAAAAACTGTTTTTT. Translating it yields CASSQDYATNEKLFF.